The 25 T cell receptor beta chains below all came from one sample that was sequenced in a study of CXCR3-negative and CXCR3-positive naive CD8 T cells. The libraries of TRB cDNA were prepared using 5' RACE with UMI labels. For each CDR3 protein, TCRdb gives one entry from its re-call of the 5' RACE reads, without DNA. The table for this sample gives just over 60,000 distinct CDR3 sequences. Sequences were obtained from naive CXCR3- CD8+ T cells from blood. Subset in this sample: CD45RO-CCR7+CD27+CD95- naive CD8+ T cells lacking CXCR3 (TNR3-). These receptors were collected from a human donor in good health. Some clones in this sample may be carry-over from other donors' samples.

CDR3 in amino acids: CASAQTGYTEAFF. The chain recombines TRBV19 with TRBJ1-1; without DNA, the TCRdb call of TRBD1 cannot be checked. CDR3 size: 13 residues. Looked up from germline, CDR1 is LNHDA and CDR2 is SQIVND (reference sequence).

This clonotype ranks as medium-sized in terms of frequency. The chain uses TRBV7-9 and TRBJ1-2. Per the germline V gene, CDR1 is SEHNR and CDR2 is FQNEAQ (reference sequence). The CDR3 has 13 amino acids. CDR3 amino acids: CASPGWGNYGYTF.

The chain recombines TRBV27 with TRBJ2-5; TCRdb proposes TRBD1, but this gene call is untestable without DNA. CDR1 is MNHEY and CDR2 is SMNVEV in the germline V gene (reference sequence). This CDR3 has 16 residues. The CDR3 sequence: CASSSTLRTAQETQYF.

The chain joins TRBV29-1 to TRBJ1-2; TCRdb outputs TRBD1, but without DNA this stays unchecked. In germline, CDR1 is SQVTM, CDR2 ANQGSEA. The CDR3 extends over 13 amino acids. This CDR3 is CSVDPTGGFGYTF.

This rearrangement joins TRBV29-1 to TRBJ1-2. Germline values: CDR1 SQVTM, CDR2 ANQGSEA. The CDR3 runs to 18 residues. CDR3 amino acids: CSVEDWGTSGRPDYGYTF.

The rearrangement joins TRBV27 to TRBJ1-1. CDR1 and CDR2 (germline): MNHEY, SMNVEV (reference sequence). The CDR3 runs 12 residues. This CDR3 is CASSSRFTEAFF.

The chain links TRBV11-1 to TRBJ2-5; the D gene TCRdb calls, TRBD1, cannot be checked with no DNA. There are 14 residues in the CDR3. Germline V gene sequence: CDR1 SGHAT, CDR2 FQDESV (reference sequence). The CDR3 region is CASSFRDAEETQYF. Supplemented by reference TRBV11-1 and TRBJ2-5, the full variable domain reads EAEVAQSPRYKITEKSQAVAFWCDPISGHATLYWYRQILGQGPELLVQFQDESVVDDSQLPKDRFSAERLKGVDSTLKIQPAELGDSAMYLCASSFRDAEETQYFGPGTRLLVL.

V is TRBV28 and J is TRBJ2-7; no DNA is available, so the TRBD1 call from TCRdb remains unchecked. Germline V lookup: CDR1 MDHEN, CDR2 SYDVKM. This CDR3 region has 14 residues. CDR3: CASSLRGRSYEQYF.

The chain has TRBV7-2 and TRBJ1-5; the TRBD1 assignment by TCRdb is unverifiable without DNA. The CDR3 consists of 17 residues. The V gene's germline CDR1 is SGHTA and CDR2 FQGNSA. The CDR3: CASSLATRTGSHQPQHF.

The J gene is TRBJ2-2, the V gene TRBV7-9. CDR3 length equals 13 residues. The V gene's germline CDR1 is SEHNR and CDR2 FQNEAQ (reference sequence). The chain's CDR3 is CASSLGNTGELFF. Full variable domain (outside the CDR3, taken from reference TRBV7-9 and TRBJ2-2): DTGVSQNPRHKITKRGQNVTFRCDPISEHNRLYWYRQTLGQGPEFLTYFQNEAQLEKSRLLSDRFSAERPKGSFSTLEIQRTEQGDSAMYLCASSLGNTGELFFGEGSRLTVL.

J is TRBJ2-4 and V is TRBV29-1; the TCRdb call, TRBD2, lacks DNA for checking. The CDR3 consists of 15 residues. Germline assignment: CDR1 SQVTM and CDR2 ANQGSEA. CDR3 amino acids: CSVGGLAGPKNIQYF.

The rearrangement links TRBV20-1 to TRBJ2-1; TCRdb names TRBD2, which stays unverified in the absence of DNA. The CDR3 has 15 amino acids. CDR1 DFQATT and CDR2 SNEGSKA come from the germline V gene (reference sequence). CDR3 sequence reads: CSARGAGPRANEQFF.

The chain is built from TRBV6-2 or TRBV6-3 and TRBJ2-7; the D gene TCRdb calls, TRBD1, cannot be checked with no DNA. Germline V gene sequence: CDR1 MNHEY, CDR2 SVGEGT. CDR3 length equals 14 residues. The CDR3 sequence: CASSYSLPGHEQYF.

J is TRBJ2-7 and V is TRBV29-1; TCRdb indicates TRBD2, and absent DNA this call remains unverified. CDR3 length: 19 residues. The germline V gene encodes CDR1 SQVTM and CDR2 ANQGSEA. This CDR3 reads CSVESWTASGGLRTYEQYF.

The rearrangement joins TRBV4-2 to TRBJ2-7; TCRdb selects TRBD1, and the lack of DNA leaves this call unchecked. CDR1 and CDR2 (germline): LGHNA, YNFKEQ. The CDR3 contains 16 residues. The CDR3 loop reads CASSQERDRGSDEQYF.

CDR3 region: CASSFSFGDEQYF. The chain employs TRBV5-1 and TRBJ2-7. Germline V lookup: CDR1 SGHRS, CDR2 YFSETQ. The CDR3 is 13 amino acids.

J is TRBJ2-5 and V is TRBV18; TCRdb reports TRBD1, a call that lacks DNA to check it against. Looked up from germline, CDR1 is KGHSH and CDR2 is LQKENI. This CDR3 contains 15 residues. CDR3 in amino acids: CASSPPEGPRETQYF.

The chain employs TRBV28 and TRBJ2-3; TCRdb designates TRBD1, a call that cannot be tested without DNA. The length of the CDR3 is 19 residues. Germline V gene sequence: CDR1 MDHEN, CDR2 SYDVKM. This chain's CDR3 is CASSPTLNDRDYSTDTQYF.

The chain is built from TRBV5-5 and TRBJ2-1; the D gene TCRdb calls, TRBD1, cannot be checked with no DNA. There are 14 residues in the CDR3. Germline V gene sequence: CDR1 SGHKS, CDR2 YYEKEE (reference sequence). The CDR3 loop is CASSPWTGYNEQFF. Supplemented by reference TRBV5-5 and TRBJ2-1, the full variable domain reads DAGVTQSPTHLIKTRGQQVTLRCSPISGHKSVSWYQQVLGQGPQFIFQYYEKEERGRGNFPDRFSARQFPNYSSELNVNALLLGDSALYLCASSPWTGYNEQFFGPGTRLTVL.

This chain connects TRBV12-3 or TRBV12-4 to TRBJ1-5. The CDR3 extends over 12 amino acids. CDR3 loop: CASAEVNQPQHF.

CDR3 region: CASSSSSISVYGYTF. The chain has TRBV2 and TRBJ1-2. Germline V gives CDR1 SNHLY, CDR2 FYNNEI. CDR3 length: 15 amino acids.

V is TRBV7-7 and J is TRBJ2-3; the TCRdb D gene call, TRBD2, has no DNA to confirm it. The CDR3 loop spans 15 amino acids. Germline assignment: CDR1 SSHAT and CDR2 FNYEAQ (reference sequence). The CDR3 spells CASSQSGGASDTQYF.

This chain uses TRBV5-5 with TRBJ2-1; TCRdb selects TRBD2, and the lack of DNA leaves this call unchecked. The CDR3 is 17 residues long. Germline lookup yields CDR1 SGHKS and CDR2 YYEKEE (reference sequence). The CDR3 sequence is CASSIHPSGGGRDEQFF.

J is TRBJ2-7 and V is TRBV7-9; TCRdb's assignment of TRBD2 cannot be checked, as there is no DNA. Per germline, CDR1 SEHNR and CDR2 FQNEAQ (reference sequence). The CDR3 runs to 13 residues. The CDR3 here is CASSLPRGYEQYF.

The chain uses TRBV29-1 and TRBJ2-1; the D gene TCRdb calls, TRBD2, cannot be checked with no DNA. The CDR3 extends over 16 amino acids. CDR1 SQVTM and CDR2 ANQGSEA come from the germline V gene. CDR3 residues: CSVEDQRRKSYNEQFF.